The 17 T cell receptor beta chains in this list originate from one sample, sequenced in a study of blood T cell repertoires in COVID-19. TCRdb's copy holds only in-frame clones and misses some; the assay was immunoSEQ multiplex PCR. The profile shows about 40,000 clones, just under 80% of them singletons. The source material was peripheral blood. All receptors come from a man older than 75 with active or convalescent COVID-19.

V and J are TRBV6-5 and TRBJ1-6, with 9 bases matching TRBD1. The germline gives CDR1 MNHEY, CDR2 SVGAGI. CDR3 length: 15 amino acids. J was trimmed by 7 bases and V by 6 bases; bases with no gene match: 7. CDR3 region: CASSPDRGDNSPLHF. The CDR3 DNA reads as TGTGCCAGCAGCCCGGACAGGGGAGACAATTCACCCCTCCACTTT.

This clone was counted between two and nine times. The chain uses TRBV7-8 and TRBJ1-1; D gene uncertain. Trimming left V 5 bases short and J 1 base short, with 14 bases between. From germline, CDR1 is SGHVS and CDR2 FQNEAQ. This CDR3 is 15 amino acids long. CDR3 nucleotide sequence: TGTGCCAGCAGCATTATTTTACAGACGAACACTGAAGCTTTCTTT. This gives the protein CASSIILQTNTEAFF. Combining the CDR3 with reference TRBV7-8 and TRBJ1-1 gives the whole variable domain GAGVSQSPRYKVAKRGQDVALRCDPISGHVSLFWYQQALGQGPEFLTYFQNEAQLDKSGLPSDRFFAERPEGSVSTLKIQRTQQEDSAVYLCASSIILQTNTEAFFGQGTRLTVV.

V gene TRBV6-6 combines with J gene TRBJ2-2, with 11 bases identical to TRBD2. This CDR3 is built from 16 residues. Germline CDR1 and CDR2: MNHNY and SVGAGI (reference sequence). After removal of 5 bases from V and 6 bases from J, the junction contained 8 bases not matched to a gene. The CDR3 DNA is TGTGCCAGCAGTACGACTAGCGGGGAGTATTCCGGGGAGCTGTTTTTT. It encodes CASSTTSGEYSGELFF.

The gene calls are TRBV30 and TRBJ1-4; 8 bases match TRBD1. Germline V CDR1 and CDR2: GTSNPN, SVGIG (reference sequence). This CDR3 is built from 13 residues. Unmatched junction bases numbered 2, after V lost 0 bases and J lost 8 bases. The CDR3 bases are TGTGCCTGGAGTGTACAGGGGGGGGAAAAACTGTTTTTT. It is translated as CAWSVQGGEKLFF.

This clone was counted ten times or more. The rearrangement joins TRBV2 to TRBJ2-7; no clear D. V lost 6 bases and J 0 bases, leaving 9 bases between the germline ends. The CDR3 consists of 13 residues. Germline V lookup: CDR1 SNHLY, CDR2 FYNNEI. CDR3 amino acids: CASSSSRSYEQYF. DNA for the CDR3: TGTGCCAGCAGCAGTAGCCGCTCCTACGAGCAGTACTTC.

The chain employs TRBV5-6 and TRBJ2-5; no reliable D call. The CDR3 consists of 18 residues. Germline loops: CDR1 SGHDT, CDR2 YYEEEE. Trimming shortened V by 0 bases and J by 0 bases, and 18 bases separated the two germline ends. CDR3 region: CASSLEVAAGLYQETQYF. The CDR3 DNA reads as TGTGCCAGCAGCTTGGAGGTGGCGGCCGGCCTGTACCAAGAGACCCAGTACTTC.

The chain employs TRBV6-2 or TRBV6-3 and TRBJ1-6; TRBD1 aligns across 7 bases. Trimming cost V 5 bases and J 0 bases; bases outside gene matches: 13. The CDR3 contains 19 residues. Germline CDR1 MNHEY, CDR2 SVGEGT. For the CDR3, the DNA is TGTGCCAGCAGTCAGACGGGACAGAGATTCAGCTCCTATAATTCACCCCTCCACTTT. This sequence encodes CASSQTGQRFSSYNSPLHF.

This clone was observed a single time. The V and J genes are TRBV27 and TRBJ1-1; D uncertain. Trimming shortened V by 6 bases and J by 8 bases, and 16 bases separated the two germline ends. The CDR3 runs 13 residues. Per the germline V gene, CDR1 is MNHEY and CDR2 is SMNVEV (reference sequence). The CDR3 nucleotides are TGTGCCAGCAGCTCGCCGGGGTCTATAGAAGCTTTCTTT. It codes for CASSSPGSIEAFF.

Written as DNA, the CDR3 is TGCGCCAGCAGCCAAGAACGGACACAGGGGTACAATGAGCAGTTCTTC. Residues: CASSQERTQGYNEQFF. The chain employs TRBV4-3 and TRBJ2-1, with 7 bases matching TRBD1. The CDR3 runs 16 residues. The trim removed 0 bases at V and 4 bases at J, leaving 6 bases unmatched. Germline V gene lookup returns CDR1 LGHNA and CDR2 YSLEER.

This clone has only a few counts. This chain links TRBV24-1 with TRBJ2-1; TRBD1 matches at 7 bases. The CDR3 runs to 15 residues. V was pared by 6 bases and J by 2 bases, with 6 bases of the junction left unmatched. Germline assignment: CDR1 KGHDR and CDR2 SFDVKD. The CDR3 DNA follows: TGTGCCACCAGTCGCCGGGACAGTCCCTACAATGAGCAGTTCTTC. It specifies CATSRRDSPYNEQFF.

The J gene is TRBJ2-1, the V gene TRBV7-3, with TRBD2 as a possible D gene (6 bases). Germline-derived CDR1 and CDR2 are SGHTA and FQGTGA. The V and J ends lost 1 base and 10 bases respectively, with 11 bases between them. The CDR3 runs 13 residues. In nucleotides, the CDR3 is TGTGCCAGCAGCTTAAACTTGGCGGGAGAGCAGTTCTTC. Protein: CASSLNLAGEQFF.

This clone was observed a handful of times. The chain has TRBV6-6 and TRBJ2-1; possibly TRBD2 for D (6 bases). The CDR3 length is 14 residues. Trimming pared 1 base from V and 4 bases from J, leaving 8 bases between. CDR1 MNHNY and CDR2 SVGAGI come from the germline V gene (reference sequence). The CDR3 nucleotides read TGTGCCAGCAGTTACTGGGACTCTTACAATGAGCAGTTCTTC. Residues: CASSYWDSYNEQFF.

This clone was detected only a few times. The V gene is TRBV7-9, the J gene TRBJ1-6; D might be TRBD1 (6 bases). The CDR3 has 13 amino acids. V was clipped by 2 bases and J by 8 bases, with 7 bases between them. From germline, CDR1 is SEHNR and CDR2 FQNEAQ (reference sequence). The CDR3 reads CASSLPGDSPLHF. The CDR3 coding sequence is TGTGCCAGCAGCTTACCAGGGGATTCACCCCTCCACTTT.

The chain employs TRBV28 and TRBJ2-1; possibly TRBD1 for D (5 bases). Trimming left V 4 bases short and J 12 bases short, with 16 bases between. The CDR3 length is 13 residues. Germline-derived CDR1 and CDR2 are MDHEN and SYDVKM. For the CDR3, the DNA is TGTGCCAGCAGTTCGCTCAGGGATAGGGTGCAGTTCTTC. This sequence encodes CASSSLRDRVQFF. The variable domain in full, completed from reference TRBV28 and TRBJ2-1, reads DVKVTQSSRYLVKRTGEKVFLECVQDMDHENMFWYRQDPGLGLRLIYFSYDVKMKEKGDIPEGYSVSREKKERFSLILESASTNQTSMYLCASSSLRDRVQFFGPGTRLTVL.

The CDR3: CASSPHRGYEQYF. CDR3 DNA: TGTGCCAGTAGTCCCCACAGGGGGTACGAGCAGTACTTC. This chain joins TRBV19 and TRBJ2-7, with TRBD1 matching 8 bases. V lost 5 bases and J lost 4; bases outside the gene matches: 4. Germline lookup yields CDR1 LNHDA and CDR2 SQIVND (reference sequence). This CDR3 is 13 amino acids long.

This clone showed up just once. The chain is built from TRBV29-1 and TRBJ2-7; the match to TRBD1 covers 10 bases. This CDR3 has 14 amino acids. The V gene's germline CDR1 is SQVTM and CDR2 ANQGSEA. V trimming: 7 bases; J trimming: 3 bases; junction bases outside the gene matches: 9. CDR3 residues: CSALGDRGNYEQYF. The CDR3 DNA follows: TGCAGCGCCTTGGGGGACAGGGGTAACTACGAGCAGTACTTC.

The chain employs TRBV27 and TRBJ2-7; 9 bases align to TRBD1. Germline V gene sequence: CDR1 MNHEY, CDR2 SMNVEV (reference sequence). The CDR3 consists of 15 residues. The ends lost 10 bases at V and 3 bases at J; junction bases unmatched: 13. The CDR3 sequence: CATQRGLGQGYEQYF. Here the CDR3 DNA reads TGTGCCACCCAGAGGGGCCTGGGACAGGGCTACGAGCAGTACTTC.